Shown below are 23 T cell receptor beta chains from a single sample sequenced in a study of cytomegalovirus exposure and HLA in healthy donors. PCR employed 60 Vbeta and 13 Jbeta primers. Clones were sequenced by immunoSEQ multiplex PCR, and TCRdb holds only the in-frame ones, with some missing. In the table there are more than 100,000 clones, 50% to 75% of which are singletons. The sample comprised PBMCs. The source of these receptors is a woman aged 40 to 50 in good health and CMV-seropositive.

Comments on this clone: The junction departs from the called germline gene at one end, perhaps through a read error. The J gene is TRBJ1-2, the V gene TRBV15; D perhaps matches TRBD1 (5 bases). CDR1 and CDR2 from the germline V gene are LNHNV and YYDKDF (reference sequence). This CDR3 has 15 amino acids. CDR3 amino acids: CATSRDTGGSYGYPF. For the CDR3, the DNA is TGTGCCACCAGCAGAGATACCGGGGGAAGCTATGGCTACCCCTTC.

The chain recombines TRBV6-6 with TRBJ1-6; the D gene is possibly TRBD1 (5 bases). This CDR3 has 15 residues. Trimming removed 0 bases from V and 7 bases from J, with 10 bases in between. Per germline, CDR1 MNHNY and CDR2 SVGAGI (reference sequence). This chain's CDR3 is CASSYSTVGNSPLHF. The CDR3 DNA is TGTGCCAGCAGTTACTCGACAGTAGGAAATTCACCCCTCCACTTT.

The chain recombines TRBV6-1 with TRBJ1-2; D gene unclear. Germline CDR1 MNHNS, CDR2 SASEGT. The CDR3 has 15 amino acids. Trimming left V 6 bases short and J 4 bases short, with 18 bases between. The CDR3 DNA reads as TGTGCCAGCAGCCGGGTCCCCGAGGCCACCTATGGCTACACCTTC. Amino acids: CASSRVPEATYGYTF.

Concerning this clone itself: This CDR3 is also generated by other DNA sequences in the sample. The chain has TRBV5-1 and TRBJ1-4; TRBD1 matches 7 bases. This CDR3 spans 15 amino acids. With 1 base clipped from V and 2 bases from J, the junction kept 2 bases outside the gene matches. Germline V gene sequence: CDR1 SGHRS, CDR2 YFSETQ. CDR3 DNA sequence: TGCGCCAGCAGCTTGCAGGGGGGTACTAATGAAAAACTGTTTTTT. It is translated as CASSLQGGTNEKLFF.

The chain carries TRBV25-1 and TRBJ1-1, with unresolved D. The CDR3 runs to 14 residues. The V end was cut by 1 base, the J end by 0 bases, with 6 bases between. Germline loops: CDR1 MGHDK, CDR2 SYGVNS. The CDR3, as DNA: TGTGCCAGCAGTGAATTTGCGGTGAACACTGAAGCTTTCTTT. This sequence encodes CASSEFAVNTEAFF.

This clone was recorded a few times. This chain links TRBV11-2 with TRBJ1-6; maybe TRBD1 (6 bases). The CDR3 loop spans 14 amino acids. Per the germline V gene, CDR1 is SGHAT and CDR2 is FQNNGV. Deletions cut 3 bases from V and 7 bases from J, with 10 bases between. The DNA of the CDR3 is TGTGCCAGCAGCTTCCCGGGACACAATTCACCCCTCCACTTT. Protein product: CASSFPGHNSPLHF.

This clone was found a few times. The V gene is TRBV19, the J gene TRBJ1-4, with D maybe TRBD1 (6 bases). The CDR3 length is 17 residues. Germline CDR1 reads LNHDA; CDR2 reads SQIVND (reference sequence). The V gene lost 4 bases and the J gene lost 4 bases, with 19 bases spanning the gap. The DNA of the CDR3 is TGTGCCAGTAGTAAAACCGGGACAACTTGGATTAATGAAAAACTGTTTTTT. As protein: CASSKTGTTWINEKLFF.

The sample holds a few counts of this clone. The V and J genes are TRBV19 and TRBJ2-1; D is unclear. The V gene's germline CDR1 is LNHDA and CDR2 SQIVND (reference sequence). This CDR3 spans 15 amino acids. V was cut by 5 bases and J by 4 bases, with 15 bases left in between. The CDR3 is CASSRHQTEYNEQFF. DNA of the CDR3: TGTGCCAGTAGTCGCCATCAGACTGAATACAATGAGCAGTTCTTC.

This clone was picked up a small number of times. The V call is TRBV10-1, the J call TRBJ2-7, with a tentative D call TRBD2 (5 bases). Deletions cut 4 bases from V and 4 bases from J, with 14 bases between. There are 14 residues in the CDR3. Germline V gives CDR1 WNHNN, CDR2 SYGVQD (reference sequence). The CDR3 DNA sequence: TGCGCCAGCAGTGGACCAAGTGGGAGTTACGAGCAGTACTTC. It yields the protein CASSGPSGSYEQYF.

This clone was picked up a small number of times. This chain uses TRBV15 with TRBJ1-4; D is ambiguous. The CDR3 loop spans 13 amino acids. V gave up 1 base and J gave up 5 bases, with 5 bases separating them. The germline gives CDR1 LNHNV, CDR2 YYDKDF (reference sequence). Here the CDR3 DNA reads TGTGCCACCAGCAGAGGAGAGAATGAAAAACTGTTTTTT. As protein: CATSRGENEKLFF.

V usage is TRBV7-2 and J usage is TRBJ1-2; 7 bases map to TRBD1. The CDR3 length is 15 residues. Per the germline V gene, CDR1 is SGHTA and CDR2 is FQGNSA. Trimming at V came to 1 base and at J to 10 bases, leaving 12 bases not matched to a gene. The CDR3 region has the DNA TGTGCCAGCAGCTTAGAATTCCGGAACAGGGGAGACTACACCTTC. Its translation: CASSLEFRNRGDYTF.

The CDR3 reads CASSLGASSYNEQFF. CDR3 DNA sequence: TGTGCCAGCAGCTTAGGCGCTAGCTCCTACAATGAGCAGTTCTTC. The gene calls are TRBV7-6 and TRBJ2-1, with unresolved D. CDR3 size: 15 residues. V gave up 1 base and J gave up 0 bases, with 7 bases separating them. The germline CDR1 and CDR2 sequences are SGHVS and FNYEAQ.

V and J are TRBV28 and TRBJ2-3; 8 bases line up with TRBD2. CDR1 and CDR2 from the germline V gene are MDHEN and SYDVKM. V shed 6 bases, J shed 4 bases, and the junction held 12 bases outside the gene matches. CDR3 size: 16 residues. The CDR3 nucleotides are TGTGCCAGCAGCTCGCTAGCGGGTGGGGGGGCAGATACGCAGTATTTT. Amino acids: CASSSLAGGGADTQYF.

This chain uses TRBV7-9 with TRBJ2-1; TRBD2 matches 10 bases. The CDR3 consists of 14 residues. Trimming cost V 4 bases and J 6 bases; bases outside gene matches: 3. Germline CDR1 reads SEHNR; CDR2 reads FQNEAQ (reference sequence). The CDR3 DNA sequence: TGTGCCAGCAGCTGGACTAGCGGAACCAATGAGCAGTTCTTC. It translates to CASSWTSGTNEQFF.

The chain joins TRBV10-2 to TRBJ1-5, with no clear D. Germline values: CDR1 WSHSY, CDR2 SAAADI. The length of the CDR3 is 14 residues. The V and J ends lost 3 bases and 0 bases respectively, with 6 bases between them. The CDR3 here is CASSEIVSNQPQHF. Here the CDR3 DNA reads TGCGCCAGCAGTGAAATAGTTAGCAATCAGCCCCAGCATTTT.

V gene TRBV28 combines with J gene TRBJ1-2; perhaps TRBD1 as D (6 bases). Germline CDR1 is MDHEN and CDR2 is SYDVKM. The CDR3 has 16 residues. The V end was cut by 7 bases, the J end by 2 bases, with 20 bases between. In DNA, the CDR3 is TGTGCCAGCACCTCCGCCCCTCAGGGGATGAACTATGGCTACACCTTC. This gives the protein CASTSAPQGMNYGYTF.

In this sample, this clone turned up a few times. The rearrangement links TRBV9 to TRBJ1-3; 8 nucleotides align to TRBD1. Trimming took 4 bases from V and 0 from J; bases not matched to a gene: 9. There are 17 residues in the CDR3. The germline V gene encodes CDR1 SGDLS and CDR2 YYNGEE. The DNA for the CDR3 is TGTGCCAGCAGCCCCCGGGACAGGACTTTCTCTGGAAACACCATATATTTT. It specifies CASSPRDRTFSGNTIYF.

This clone was counted between two and nine times. The chain links TRBV28 to TRBJ2-1, with TRBD1 identical over 9 bases. CDR3 length equals 11 residues. V lost 4 bases, J lost 15 bases, and 4 bases stayed unmatched. Germline V lookup: CDR1 MDHEN, CDR2 SYDVKM. CDR3 sequence reads: CASSSRDRAFF. The CDR3 bases are TGTGCCAGCAGTTCCCGGGACAGGGCGTTCTTC.

The rearrangement uses TRBV2 and TRBJ2-1, with 8 bases aligning to TRBD2. Germline V gene data show CDR1 as SNHLY and CDR2 as FYNNEI. V shed 6 bases, J shed 10 bases, and the junction held 2 bases outside the gene matches. This CDR3 spans 11 amino acids. The CDR3: CASRAGAEQFF. The CDR3 region has the DNA TGTGCCAGCAGAGCGGGAGCCGAGCAGTTCTTC. Supplemented by reference TRBV2 and TRBJ2-1, the full variable domain reads EPEVTQTPSHQVTQMGQEVILRCVPISNHLYFYWYRQILGQKVEFLVSFYNNEISEKSEIFDDQFSVERPDGSNFTLKIRSTKLEDSAMYFCASRAGAEQFFGPGTRLTVL.

The CDR3 protein is CASKLDRGPYEQYF. DNA of the CDR3: TGTGCCAGTAAATTAGACAGGGGGCCCTACGAGCAGTACTTC. This chain links TRBV6-5 with TRBJ2-7; 10 positions agree with TRBD1. Germline trimming cut 9 bases from V and 2 bases from J; bases unmatched to any gene: 7. The germline gives CDR1 MNHEY, CDR2 SVGAGI. The CDR3 totals 14 residues.

This sequence joins TRBV2 and TRBJ2-3; 7 bases line up with TRBD2. The CDR3 runs to 14 residues. After removal of 4 bases from V and 4 bases from J, the junction contained 5 bases not matched to a gene. CDR1 SNHLY and CDR2 FYNNEI come from the germline V gene. CDR3 sequence reads: CASSVARGADTQYF. The CDR3 coding sequence is TGTGCCAGCAGTGTGGCTCGGGGGGCAGATACGCAGTATTTT.

The chain has TRBV5-1 and TRBJ1-1; 8 nucleotides agree with TRBD1. The trim removed 4 bases at V and 6 bases at J, leaving 11 bases unmatched. Germline CDR1 is SGHRS and CDR2 is YFSETQ. CDR3 length equals 15 residues. In nucleotides, the CDR3 is TGCGCCAGCAGCAGCGGACAGGGATATTCGGCTGAAGCTTTCTTT. Its protein product is CASSSGQGYSAEAFF.

This clone turned up a few times. V is TRBV19 and J is TRBJ1-5, with D possibly TRBD1 on 6 matching bases. Germline V CDR1 and CDR2: LNHDA, SQIVND (reference sequence). V was pared by 7 bases and J by 2 bases, with 15 bases between. This CDR3 is built from 15 residues. The CDR3 DNA is TGTGCCAGTATCCCCTCAGGGGCAGGCAATCAGCCCCAGCATTTT. Its protein product is CASIPSGAGNQPQHF. Based on the CDR3 plus reference TRBV19 and TRBJ1-5, the full variable domain is DGGITQSPKYLFRKEGQNVTLSCEQNLNHDAMYWYRQDPGQGLRLIYYSQIVNDFQKGDIAEGYSVSREKKESFPLTVTSAQKNPTAFYLCASIPSGAGNQPQHFGDGTRLSIL.